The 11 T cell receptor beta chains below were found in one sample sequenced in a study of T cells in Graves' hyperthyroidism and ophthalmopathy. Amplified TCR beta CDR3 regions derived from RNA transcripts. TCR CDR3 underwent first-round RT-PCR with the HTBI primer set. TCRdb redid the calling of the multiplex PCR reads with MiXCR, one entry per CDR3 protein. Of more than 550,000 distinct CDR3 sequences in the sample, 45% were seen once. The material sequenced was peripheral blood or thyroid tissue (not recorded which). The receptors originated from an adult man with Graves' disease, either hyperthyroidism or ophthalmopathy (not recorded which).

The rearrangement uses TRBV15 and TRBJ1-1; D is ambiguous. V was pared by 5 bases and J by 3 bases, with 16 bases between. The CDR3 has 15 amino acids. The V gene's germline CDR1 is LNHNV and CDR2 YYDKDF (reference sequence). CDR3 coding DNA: TGTGCCACCAGCCGAGGAAGGCTCAGAGACACTGAAGCTTTCTTT. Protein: CATSRGRLRDTEAFF.

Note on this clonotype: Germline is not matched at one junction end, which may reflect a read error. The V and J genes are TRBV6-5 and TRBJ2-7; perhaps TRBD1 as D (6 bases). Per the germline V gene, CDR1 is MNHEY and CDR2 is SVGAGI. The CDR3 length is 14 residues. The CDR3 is CASSYSTAGTRVHF. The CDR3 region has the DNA TGTGCCAGCAGTTACTCGACGGCCGGGACAAGGGTCCACTTC.

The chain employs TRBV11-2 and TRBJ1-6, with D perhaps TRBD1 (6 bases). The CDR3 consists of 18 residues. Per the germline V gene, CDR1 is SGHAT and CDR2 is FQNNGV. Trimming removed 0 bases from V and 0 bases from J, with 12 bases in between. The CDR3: CASSLDGRGSSYNSPLHF. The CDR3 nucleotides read TGTGCCAGCAGCTTAGACGGTAGGGGGAGCTCCTATAATTCACCCCTCCACTTT.

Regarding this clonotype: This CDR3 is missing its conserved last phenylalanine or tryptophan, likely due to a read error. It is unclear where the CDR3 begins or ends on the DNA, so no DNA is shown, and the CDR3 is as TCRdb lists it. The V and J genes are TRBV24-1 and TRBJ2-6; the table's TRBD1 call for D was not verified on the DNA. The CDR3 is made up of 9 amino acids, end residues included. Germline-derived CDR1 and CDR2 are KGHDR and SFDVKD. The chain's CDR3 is CATRGQMNT.

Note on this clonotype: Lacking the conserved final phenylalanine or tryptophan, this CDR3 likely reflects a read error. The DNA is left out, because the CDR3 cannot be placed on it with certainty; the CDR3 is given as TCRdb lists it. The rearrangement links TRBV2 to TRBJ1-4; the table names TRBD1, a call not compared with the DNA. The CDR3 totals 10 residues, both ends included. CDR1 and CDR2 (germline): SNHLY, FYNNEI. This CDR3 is CASSGLPGQG.

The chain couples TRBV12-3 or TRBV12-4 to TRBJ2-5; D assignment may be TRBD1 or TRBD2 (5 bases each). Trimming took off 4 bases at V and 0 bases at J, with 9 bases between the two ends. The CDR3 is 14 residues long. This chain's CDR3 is CASSYGADQETQYF. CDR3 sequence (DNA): TGTGCCAGCAGTTACGGGGCAGACCAAGAGACCCAGTACTTC.

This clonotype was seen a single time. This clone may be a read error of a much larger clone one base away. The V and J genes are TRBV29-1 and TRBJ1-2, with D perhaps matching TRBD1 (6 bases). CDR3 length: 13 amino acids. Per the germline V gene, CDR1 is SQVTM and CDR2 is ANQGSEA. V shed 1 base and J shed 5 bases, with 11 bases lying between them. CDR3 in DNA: TGCAGCGTTGAAGGGGGGGGGCCTTATGGCTACACCTTC. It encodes CSVEGGGPYGYTF.

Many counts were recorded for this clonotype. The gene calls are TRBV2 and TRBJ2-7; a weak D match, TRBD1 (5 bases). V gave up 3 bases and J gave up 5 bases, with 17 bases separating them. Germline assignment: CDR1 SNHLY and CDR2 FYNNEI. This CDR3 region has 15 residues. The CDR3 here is CASSDQGQGFDEQYF. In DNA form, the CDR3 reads TGTGCCAGCAGTGATCAGGGCCAGGGCTTTGACGAGCAGTACTTC.

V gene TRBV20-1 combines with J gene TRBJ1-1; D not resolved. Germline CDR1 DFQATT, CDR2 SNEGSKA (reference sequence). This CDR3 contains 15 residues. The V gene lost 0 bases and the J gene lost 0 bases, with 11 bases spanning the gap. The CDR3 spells CSARDLVNMNTEAFF. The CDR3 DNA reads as TGCAGTGCTAGAGACTTAGTGAACATGAACACTGAAGCTTTCTTT.

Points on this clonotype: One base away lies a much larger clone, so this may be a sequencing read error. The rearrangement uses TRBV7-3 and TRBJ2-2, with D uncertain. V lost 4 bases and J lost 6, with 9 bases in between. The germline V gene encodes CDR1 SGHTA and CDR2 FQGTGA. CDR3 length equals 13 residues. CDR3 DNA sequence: TGTGCCAGCAGCTCCCGAGAGGCCGGGGAGCTGTTTTTT. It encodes CASSSREAGELFF.

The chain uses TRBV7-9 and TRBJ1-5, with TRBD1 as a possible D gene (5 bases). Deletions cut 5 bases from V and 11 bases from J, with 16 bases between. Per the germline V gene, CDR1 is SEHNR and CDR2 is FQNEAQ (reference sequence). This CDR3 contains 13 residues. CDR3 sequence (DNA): TGTGCCAGCAGCCGCGGGACCGGGGAGACCCAGCATTTT. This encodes CASSRGTGETQHF.